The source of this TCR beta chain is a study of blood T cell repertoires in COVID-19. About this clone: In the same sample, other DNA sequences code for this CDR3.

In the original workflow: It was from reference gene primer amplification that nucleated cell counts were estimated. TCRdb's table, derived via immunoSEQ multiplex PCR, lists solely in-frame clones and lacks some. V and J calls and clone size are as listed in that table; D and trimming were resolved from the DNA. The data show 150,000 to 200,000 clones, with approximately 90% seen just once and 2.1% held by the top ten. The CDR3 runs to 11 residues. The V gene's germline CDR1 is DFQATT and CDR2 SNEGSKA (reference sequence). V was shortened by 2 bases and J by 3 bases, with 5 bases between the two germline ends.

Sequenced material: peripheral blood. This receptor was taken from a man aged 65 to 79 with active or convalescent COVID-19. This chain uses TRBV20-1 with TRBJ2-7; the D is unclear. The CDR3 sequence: CSARLIYEQYF. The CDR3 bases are TGCAGTGCTAGATTAATCTACGAGCAGTACTTC.